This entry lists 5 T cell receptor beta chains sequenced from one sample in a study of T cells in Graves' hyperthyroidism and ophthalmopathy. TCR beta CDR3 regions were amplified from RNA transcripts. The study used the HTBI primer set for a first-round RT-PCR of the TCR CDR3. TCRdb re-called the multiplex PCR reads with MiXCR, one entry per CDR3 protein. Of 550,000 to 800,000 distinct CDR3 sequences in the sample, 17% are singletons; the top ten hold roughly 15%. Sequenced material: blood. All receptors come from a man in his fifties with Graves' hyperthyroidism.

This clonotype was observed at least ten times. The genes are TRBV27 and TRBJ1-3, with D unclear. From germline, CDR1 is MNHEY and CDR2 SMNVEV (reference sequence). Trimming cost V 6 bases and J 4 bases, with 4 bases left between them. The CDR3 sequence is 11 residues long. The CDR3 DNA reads TGTGCCAGCAGGGCAGGAAACACCATATATTTT. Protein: CASRAGNTIYF.

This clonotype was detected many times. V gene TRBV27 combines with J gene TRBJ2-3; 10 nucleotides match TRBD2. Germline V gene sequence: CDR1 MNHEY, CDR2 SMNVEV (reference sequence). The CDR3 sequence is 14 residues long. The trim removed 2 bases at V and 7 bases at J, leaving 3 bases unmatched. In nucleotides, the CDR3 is TGTGCCAGCAGTTTAAGGACTAGCGGTAATACGCAGTATTTT. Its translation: CASSLRTSGNTQYF.

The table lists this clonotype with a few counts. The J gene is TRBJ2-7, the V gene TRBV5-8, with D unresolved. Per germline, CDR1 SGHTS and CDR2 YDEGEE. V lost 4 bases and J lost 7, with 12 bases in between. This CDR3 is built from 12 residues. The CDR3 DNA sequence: TGTGCCAGCAGCCCTCCTTTCTGGGAGCAGTACTTC. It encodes CASSPPFWEQYF.

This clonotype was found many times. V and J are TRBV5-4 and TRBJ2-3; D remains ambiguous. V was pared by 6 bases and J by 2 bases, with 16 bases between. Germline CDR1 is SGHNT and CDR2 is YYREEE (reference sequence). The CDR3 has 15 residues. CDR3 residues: CASTVGWADTDTQYF. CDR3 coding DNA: TGTGCCAGCACCGTGGGGTGGGCGGACACAGATACGCAGTATTTT.

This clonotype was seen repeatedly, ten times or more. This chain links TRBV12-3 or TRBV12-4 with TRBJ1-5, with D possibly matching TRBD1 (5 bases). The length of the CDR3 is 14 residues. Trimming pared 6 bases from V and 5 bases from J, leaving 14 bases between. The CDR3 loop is CASSPGAGYQPQHF. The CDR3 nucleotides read TGTGCCAGCAGCCCCGGGGCAGGGTATCAGCCCCAGCATTTT.